This TCR beta chain was recorded in a study of blood T cell repertoires in COVID-19 (TCRdb year 2020). In terms of the full investigation: Samples from collaborators originated in the United States, Italy and Spain and spanned both the acute and convalescent phases of COVID-19. The material from the prospective study consisted of cDNA or gDNA derived from T cells, B-cell-depleted T cells, or PBMCs. The dataset comprised deeply sampled blood TCRbeta repertoires from subjects exposed to, actively infected with, or recovered from COVID-19. The repertoires were released in a freely available public database meant as a resource for research on the immune response to SARS-CoV-2. The samples were drawn from two sources: the first 160 participants of the ongoing ImmuneRACE study, and 950 to 1,500 subjects contributed by 6 global collaborators. Sample metadata almost always included a de-identified subject ID, COVID-19 status, age in years and sex. Where available, HLA class I and class II types were obtained from metadata supplied by the sample provider rather than from assay-based typing. What the research found in general, with its limitations: How much clinical and demographic metadata was included differed by source and by participant, and the metadata was provided uncurated.

On this clone itself: Which antigen it targets is not known. No base quality information exists; no much larger clone differs at one position.

At one collaborating source in Seattle, patients were enrolled during active infection and were followed longitudinally through the course of disease. Each collaborating institution followed its own protocols to collect whole blood in K2EDTA tubes. For TCRbeta analysis, collaborators shipped samples in one of three forms: frozen whole blood, isolated PBMCs, or DNA extracted from either of those sample types. TCRbeta CDR3 regions were amplified from genomic DNA by means of the immunoSEQ Assay, a bias-controlled multiplex PCR. From the authors' description of their analysis: Within the assay, amplification of reference gene primers was used to estimate how many nucleated cells each sample contained. To quantify the absolute abundance of each unique TCRbeta CDR3 rearrangement, sequence reads were collapsed and filtered. For each sample, productive Simpson clonality was calculated as the square root of Simpson's diversity index across productive rearrangements. TCRdb took over this immuneACCESS table, retaining in-frame rearrangements with V and J assigned. Such tables are incomplete; in checked studies, under half of the missing clones stem from an unresolved V gene, and the remainder is unexplained. V and J calls and clone size come straight from that table; D and trimming were deduced from the DNA. The sample includes about 350,000 clones, with around 87% observed a single time. About 6% of the sample is in the top ten clones.

The TCR originated in a woman aged 50 to 65 with COVID-19, enrolled during active disease. Source material: peripheral blood.

The CDR3 amino acid sequence is: CASSTTGSGANVLTF. DNA sequence: TGTGCCAGCAGCACAACTGGCTCTGGGGCCAACGTCCTGACTTTC. The rearrangement joined TRBV21-1 to TRBJ2-6; no DNA check was done on the table's D call, TRBD2. TRBV21-1 is listed as a pseudogene. The cysteine opens and the phenylalanine closes a CDR3 of 15 amino acids. This entry keeps only the CDR3 DNA: 45 bases, framed from base 1.